The clone carrying this TCR beta chain occurred once. What it binds is unknown. These data originate in a study of shared clonotypes between healthy human individuals. The study, taken as a whole, reports: Naive subsets generally exceeded memory subsets in estimated richness.

Replicate PCRs run on sorted subsets employed approximately 200 ng DNA, around 31,000 T cell genomes. The data were produced by immunoSEQ multiplex PCR, yet TCRdb's version contains in-frame clones alone and is incomplete. This sample has 2.3 million or so clones; 80% to 95% occur once, and the top ten carry roughly 0.36%. The split of CD4+ cells yielded CD45RA+ naive and CD45RA-negative memory subsets. The sample consisted of naive CD4+ T cells from PBMCs. The subset denotes: CD45RA+ positively selected. This TCR was sampled from a man aged 18 to 29 in good health. Some clones in this sample may be carry-over from other donors' samples.

CDR3 bases: TGTGCCAGCAGCTCCCCAGGCCGGGACAGGGGCTTCGGAAACACCATATATTTT. This codes for CASSSPGRDRGFGNTIYF. The chain recombines TRBV7-8 with TRBJ1-3, with 10 bases that match TRBD1. Germline V gene data show CDR1 as SGHVS and CDR2 as FQNEAQ. V lost 4 bases, J lost 4 bases, and 13 bases stayed unmatched. There are 18 residues in the CDR3.